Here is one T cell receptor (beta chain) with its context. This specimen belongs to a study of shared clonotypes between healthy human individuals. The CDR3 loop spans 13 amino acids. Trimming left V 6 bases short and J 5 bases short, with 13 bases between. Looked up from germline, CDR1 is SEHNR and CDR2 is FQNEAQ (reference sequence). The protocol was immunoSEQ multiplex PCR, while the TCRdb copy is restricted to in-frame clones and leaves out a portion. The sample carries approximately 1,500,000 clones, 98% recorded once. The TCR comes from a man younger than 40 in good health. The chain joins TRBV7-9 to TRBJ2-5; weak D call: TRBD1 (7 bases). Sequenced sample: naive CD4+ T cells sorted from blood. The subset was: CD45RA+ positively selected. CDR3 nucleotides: TGTGCCAGCAGGGAGGGGGCGCAGGAGACCCAGTACTTC. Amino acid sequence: CASREGAQETQYF. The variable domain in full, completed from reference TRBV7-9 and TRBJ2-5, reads DTGVSQNPRHKITKRGQNVTFRCDPISEHNRLYWYRQTLGQGPEFLTYFQNEAQLEKSRLLSDRFSAERPKGSFSTLEIQRTEQGDSAMYLCASREGAQETQYFGPGTRLLVL.